This is a list of T cell receptor beta chains from one sample in a study of OX40 agonist ivuxolimab in advanced cancers. The table came from immunoSEQ multiplex PCR; TCRdb's copy has only in-frame clones and leaves some out. The table records roughly 60,000 clones, around 86% of them present only once. This sample comprised CD4+ or CD8+ T cells sorted from blood, obtained in a trial of the OX40 agonist ivuxolimab. Receptors originate from an adult with an advanced solid tumor such as melanoma, head and neck, liver or kidney cancer. Each CDR3 is given with its conserved first and last residue. Fields, in order: J gene, D gene, clone size, CDR3 length, V gene, CDR3 DNA, CDR3 protein. D genes are given only for firm matches. Expanded clones get a size class; other rows say once, few or many, or leave the size out.

TRBJ2-1 | - | - | 14 | TRBV2 | TGTGCCAGCCACGGAAGATCCTCCTACAATGAGCAGTTCTTC | CASHGRSSYNEQFF
TRBJ2-1 | - | - | 14 | TRBV7-2 | TGTGCCAGCAGCCGCCGGGGGCCCCACAATGAGCAGTTCTTC | CASSRRGPHNEQFF
TRBJ2-7 | TRBD1 | - | 15 | TRBV5-1 | TGCGCCAGCAGCTTCGGGACAGGGGCTTTTTACGAGCAGTACTTC | CASSFGTGAFYEQYF
TRBJ2-4 | - | - | 13 | TRBV30 | TGTGCCTGGGGGATGTGGTCCAAAAACATTCAGTACTTC | CAWGMWSKNIQYF
TRBJ1-2 | TRBD1 | - | 17 | TRBV5-1 | TGCGCCAGCAGCCCGGGACAGGGGCTAGTCTCTAACTATGGCTACACCTTC | CASSPGQGLVSNYGYTF
TRBJ1-4 | - | - | 15 | TRBV7-9 | TGTGCCAGCAGCCTCTCCGGGACTTCTAATGAAAAACTGTTTTTT | CASSLSGTSNEKLFF
TRBJ2-1 | TRBD1 | - | 16 | TRBV30 | TGTGCCTGGACTCAACGAGCCGGGACAGGGCGAAATGAGCAGTTCTTC | CAWTQRAGTGRNEQFF
TRBJ2-7 | - | - | 12 | TRBV6-6 | TGTGCCAGCAGCCCCACGGGCTACGAGCAGTACTTC | CASSPTGYEQYF
TRBJ1-2 | TRBD1 | - | 15 | TRBV7-6 | TGTGCCAGCAGCTTAGTTGACAGGGGGCGCGGTGGCTACACCTTC | CASSLVDRGRGGYTF
TRBJ2-5 | TRBD2 | - | 11 | TRBV19 | TGTGCCAGTAGATGGGGGGGGACCCAGTACTTC | CASRWGGTQYF
TRBJ1-1 | - | few | 13 | TRBV2 | TGTGCCAGCAGTGTGATGCCGAACACTGAAGCTTTCTTT | CASSVMPNTEAFF
TRBJ2-1 | TRBD1 | - | 16 | TRBV7-9 | TGTGCCAGCAGCTCAGACAGGGGAACTAGGTTGAATGAGCAGTTCTTC | CASSSDRGTRLNEQFF
TRBJ1-1 | - | - | 13 | TRBV29-1 | TGCAGCGTTGAAGGGACAAGGTTTACTGAAGCTTTCTTT | CSVEGTRFTEAFF
TRBJ2-4 | TRBD1 | - | 13 | TRBV19 | TGTGCCAGTAGTGGGACAGAGGGAAGCATTCAGTACTTC | CASSGTEGSIQYF
TRBJ1-3 | TRBD1 | - | 16 | TRBV7-8 | TGTGCCAGCAGCTTGGGGACAGACGACTCTGGAAACACCATATATTTT | CASSLGTDDSGNTIYF
TRBJ2-7 | - | - | 13 | TRBV7-3 | TGTGCCAGCAGCTTAAGCAGCTCCTACGAGCAGTACTTC | CASSLSSSYEQYF
TRBJ2-6 | TRBD1 | - | 17 | TRBV19 | TGTGCCAGTAGTGTTGGGACAGGGGGCACTGGGGCCAACGTCCTGACTTTC | CASSVGTGGTGANVLTF
TRBJ1-1 | TRBD1 | - | 13 | TRBV10-1 | TGCGCCAGCAGTGAACAGGGGAGCACTGAAGCTTTCTTT | CASSEQGSTEAFF
TRBJ1-3 | - | - | 14 | TRBV18 | TGTGCCAGCTTTCAGGAACACTCTGGAAACACCATATATTTT | CASFQEHSGNTIYF
TRBJ1-1 | TRBD1 | medium-sized | 14 | TRBV7-8 | TGTGCCAGCAGCTTAGGGACAGGGAACACTGAAGCTTTCTTT | CASSLGTGNTEAFF
TRBJ1-1 | - | once | 14 | TRBV19 | TGTGCCAGTAGTACAGGGTATTTAGGGACTGAAGCTTTCTTT | CASSTGYLGTEAFF
TRBJ1-1 | - | - | 15 | TRBV28 | TGTGCCAGCATCTTTGGGGGGGGCCTGAACACTGAAGCTTTCTTT | CASIFGGGLNTEAFF
TRBJ1-2 | - | - | 15 | TRBV2 | TGTGCCAGCAGTTCCACGACAGGAACCAACTATGGCTACACCTTC | CASSSTTGTNYGYTF
TRBJ1-1 | TRBD1 | - | 12 | TRBV29-1 | TGCAGCGTGGGACAGGGGAACACTGAAGCTTTCTTT | CSVGQGNTEAFF
TRBJ2-3 | - | once | 12 | TRBV27 | TGTGCCAGCAGAACGGGCTTCGCTACGCAGTATTTT | CASRTGFATQYF
TRBJ2-7 | - | - | 16 | TRBV19 | TGTGCCAGTAGTTACAGGGTTTCCAGTAGGACCTACGAGCAGTACTTC | CASSYRVSSRTYEQYF
TRBJ2-7 | - | - | 17 | TRBV27 | TGTGCCAGCAGTTTATCACTTCGCGGGGACAGTTACTACGAGCAGTACTTC | CASSLSLRGDSYYEQYF
TRBJ2-5 | - | - | 13 | TRBV5-1 | TGCGCCAGCCATATGTCCCCCCGGGAGACCCAGTACTTC | CASHMSPRETQYF
TRBJ2-2 | TRBD1 | - | 12 | TRBV10-3 | TGTGCCATCAACAACAGGGGAAGGGAGCTGTTTTTT | CAINNRGRELFF
TRBJ2-7 | - | - | 11 | TRBV6-1 | TGTGCCAGCAGTGAGGGACGGACGGGGTACTTC | CASSEGRTGYF
TRBJ2-7 | TRBD2 | - | 15 | TRBV11-1 | TGTGCCAGCAGTTCTCGGACTAGCGGGGTCTACGAGCAGTACTTC | CASSSRTSGVYEQYF
TRBJ2-2 | - | once | 17 | TRBV11-3 | TGTGCCAGCAGCTTAGACAGAACTGGGGGAAACACCGGGGAGCTGTTTTTT | CASSLDRTGGNTGELFF
TRBJ1-2 | - | - | 14 | TRBV19 | TGTGCCAGTAGTCCGCGGCGGGGGTACTATGGCTACACCTTC | CASSPRRGYYGYTF
TRBJ1-2 | TRBD1 | few | 16 | TRBV5-1 | TGCGCCAGCAGCTTGGAGGGGGCAGGGGACAGCTATGGCTACACCTTC | CASSLEGAGDSYGYTF
TRBJ2-7 | - | - | 14 | TRBV28 | TGTGCCAGCAGTTTAAGGGGGATAAGCTACGAGCAGTACTTC | CASSLRGISYEQYF
TRBJ1-2 | - | once | 15 | TRBV19 | TGTGCCAGTAGTACCTCCGGGACCCTGGGCTATGGCTACACCTTC | CASSTSGTLGYGYTF
TRBJ2-5 | - | once | 14 | TRBV15 | TGTGCCACCAGCAGAGGGGCACAGGGCGAGACCCAGTACTTC | CATSRGAQGETQYF
TRBJ2-7 | - | - | 15 | TRBV2 | TGTGCCAGCAGTGTTGAACAGGGAGCCCCCTACGAGCAGTACTTC | CASSVEQGAPYEQYF
TRBJ2-7 | TRBD2 | - | 15 | TRBV28 | TGTGCCAGCATTTCCAGCGGGAGTTCTCTGTACGAGCAGTACTTC | CASISSGSSLYEQYF
TRBJ2-5 | TRBD2 | - | 14 | TRBV12-5 | TGTGCTAGTGGTTTGTCTGCTAGCGGGAGGACCCAGTACTTC | CASGLSASGRTQYF
TRBJ2-7 | TRBD2 | - | 12 | TRBV28 | TGTGCCAGCAGTAGGGAGGGCTACGAGCAGTACTTC | CASSREGYEQYF
TRBJ2-7 | TRBD2 | - | 14 | TRBV2 | TGTGCCAGCAGTGAACACGGGGGGGAGTACGAGCAGTACTTC | CASSEHGGEYEQYF
TRBJ2-2 | TRBD1 | - | 16 | TRBV5-4 | TGTGCCAGCAGCTCGTGGACAGGGGCGAACACCGGGGAGCTGTTTTTT | CASSSWTGANTGELFF
TRBJ2-2 | - | once | 16 | TRBV5-1 | TGCGCCAGCAGCTTGTCTAGGGGTTCGAACACCGGGGAGCTGTTTTTT | CASSLSRGSNTGELFF
TRBJ2-6 | - | - | 18 | TRBV7-9 | TGTGCCAGCAGCCCCCAGCTTTGGGGTGGGTCCGGGGCCAACGTCCTGACTTTC | CASSPQLWGGSGANVLTF
TRBJ2-2 | - | few | 13 | TRBV5-6 | TGTGCCAGCAGCTTGGGTAGCACCGGGGAGCTGTTTTTT | CASSLGSTGELFF
TRBJ1-2 | - | - | 14 | TRBV19 | TGTGCCAGTAGTATCCGGGAAGCGACCTATGGCTACACCTTC | CASSIREATYGYTF
TRBJ2-2 | - | once | 13 | TRBV14 | TGTGCCAGCAGCCAAGTTGTCACCGGGGAGCTGTTTTTT | CASSQVVTGELFF
TRBJ2-3 | TRBD2 | - | 15 | TRBV29-1 | TGCAGCGTTGGTCGGACTAGCGGATACACAGATACGCAGTATTTT | CSVGRTSGYTDTQYF
TRBJ2-5 | TRBD2 | - | 15 | TRBV5-1 | TGCGCCAGCAGCACCGTAGCGGGGGGGCGAGAGACCCAGTACTTC | CASSTVAGGRETQYF
TRBJ2-3 | TRBD2 | - | 15 | TRBV18 | TGTGCCAGCTCACAAACTAGCGGGAGTCTTGATACGCAGTATTTT | CASSQTSGSLDTQYF
TRBJ1-1 | - | medium-sized | 13 | TRBV18 | TGTGCCAGCTCACCACCGTCGGGTACTGAAGCTTTCTTT | CASSPPSGTEAFF
TRBJ1-2 | TRBD1 | - | 16 | TRBV4-2 | TGTGCCAGCAGCCAAGAACAGGGGTTCGGTAACTATGGCTACACCTTC | CASSQEQGFGNYGYTF
TRBJ1-3 | - | - | 17 | TRBV5-1 | TGCGCCAGCAGCTGGGCCGGAGACAGATACTCTGGAAACACCATATATTTT | CASSWAGDRYSGNTIYF
TRBJ2-3 | TRBD2 | - | 13 | TRBV2 | TGTGCCAAAGAGCGGGGGCGCACAGATACGCAGTATTTT | CAKERGRTDTQYF
TRBJ1-1 | - | - | 17 | TRBV5-6 | TGTGCCAGCAGCTTGGTCGGGAGGGCCCGGAGGGGTACTGAAGCTTTCTTT | CASSLVGRARRGTEAFF
TRBJ1-2 | - | - | 15 | TRBV7-8 | TGTGCCAGCAGCTTTTTCAGGGGCACTAACTATGGCTACACCTTC | CASSFFRGTNYGYTF
TRBJ2-7 | - | - | 13 | TRBV30 | TGTGCCTGGAGTCGGTCCACCTCGGGCGAGCAGTACTTC | CAWSRSTSGEQYF
TRBJ2-3 | TRBD2 | - | 17 | TRBV11-2 | TGTGCCAGCAGCTCCCGGACTAGCGGGGGGAGCACAGATACGCAGTATTTT | CASSSRTSGGSTDTQYF
TRBJ1-3 | - | - | 12 | TRBV6-5 | TGTGCCAGCCGCGGACCCGGAAACACCATATATTTT | CASRGPGNTIYF